This T cell receptor (beta chain) was sequenced in a study of regulatory T cells in long-lasting Graves disease. CDR3-region Arm-PCR and iRepertoire HTBI primers produced the TCR beta libraries. TCRdb independently ran MiXCR on the multiplex PCR reads; one entry per CDR3 protein. The table has about 620,000 distinct CDR3 sequences, around 15% seen once. This clonotype was observed at least ten times. The CDR3 is 17 residues long. CDR1 and CDR2 (germline): SGHAT, FQNNGV. The V and J ends lost 9 bases and 7 bases, in that order; junction bases with no gene match: 16. Time point here: newly diagnosed GD, antithyroid drugs for less than 3 months. Isolated PBMC RNA provided the starting material for the TCR library. These data were also reused for a study on T cells in Graves' hyperthyroidism and ophthalmopathy.

The receptor comes from a woman in her twenties or thirties with Graves disease. The chain couples TRBV11-2 to TRBJ2-3; 13 bases match TRBD2. Sequences were derived from peripheral blood mononuclear cells (PBMCs), sampled at new diagnosis, from a patient treated with antithyroid drugs. In nucleotides, the CDR3 is TGTGCCAGTGGTTCCCTCTCGTGGACTAGCGGGAGATATACGCAGTATTTT. It is translated as CASGSLSWTSGRYTQYF.